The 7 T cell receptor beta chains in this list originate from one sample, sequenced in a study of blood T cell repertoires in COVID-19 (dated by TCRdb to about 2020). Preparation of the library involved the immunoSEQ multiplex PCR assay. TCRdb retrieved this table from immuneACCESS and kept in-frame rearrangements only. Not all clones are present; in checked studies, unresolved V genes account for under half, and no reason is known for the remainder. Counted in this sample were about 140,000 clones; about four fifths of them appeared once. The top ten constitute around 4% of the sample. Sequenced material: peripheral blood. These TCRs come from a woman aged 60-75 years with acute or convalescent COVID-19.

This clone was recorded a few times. The chain's CDR3 is CASSLGSSGDTQYF. The CDR3 DNA follows: TGTGCCAGCAGCCTCGGGTCGTCGGGAGATACGCAGTATTTT. The chain has TRBV3-1 (or the pseudogene TRBV3-2) and TRBJ2-3, with D unclear. The length of the CDR3 is 14 residues. Trimming pared 4 bases from V and 5 bases from J, leaving 13 bases between. Germline V gene lookup returns CDR1 LGHDT and CDR2 YNNKEL (reference sequence).

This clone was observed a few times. The CDR3 here is CASGTGGVEKLFF. The CDR3 DNA reads TGTGCCAGCGGAACAGGGGGCGTTGAAAAACTGTTTTTT. The rearrangement uses TRBV27 and TRBJ1-4; the match to TRBD1 covers 9 bases. This CDR3 is 13 amino acids long. CDR1 and CDR2 from the germline V gene are MNHEY and SMNVEV (reference sequence). V shed 8 bases, J shed 7 bases, and the junction held 5 bases outside the gene matches.

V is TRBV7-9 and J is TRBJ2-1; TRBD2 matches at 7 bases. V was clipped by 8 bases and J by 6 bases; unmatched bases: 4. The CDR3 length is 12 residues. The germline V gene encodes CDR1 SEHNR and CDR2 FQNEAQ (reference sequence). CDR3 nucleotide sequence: TGTGCCAGCGCCTGGGGGGGCAATGAGCAGTTCTTC. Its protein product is CASAWGGNEQFF.

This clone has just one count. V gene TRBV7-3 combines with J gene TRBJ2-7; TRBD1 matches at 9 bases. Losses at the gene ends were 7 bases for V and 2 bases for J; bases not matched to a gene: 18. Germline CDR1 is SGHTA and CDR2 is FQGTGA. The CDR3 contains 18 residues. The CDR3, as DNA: TGTGCCAGCACCAAACCGGGACAGGGAACTCCGATACCCTACGAGCAGTACTTC. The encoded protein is CASTKPGQGTPIPYEQYF.

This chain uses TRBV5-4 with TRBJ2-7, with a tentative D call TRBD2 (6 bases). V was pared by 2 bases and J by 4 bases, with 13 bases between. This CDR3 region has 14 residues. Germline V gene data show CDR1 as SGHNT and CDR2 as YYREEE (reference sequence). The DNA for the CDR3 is TGTGCCAGCAGCTTAACCCTAGCGAATTACGAGCAGTACTTC. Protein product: CASSLTLANYEQYF.

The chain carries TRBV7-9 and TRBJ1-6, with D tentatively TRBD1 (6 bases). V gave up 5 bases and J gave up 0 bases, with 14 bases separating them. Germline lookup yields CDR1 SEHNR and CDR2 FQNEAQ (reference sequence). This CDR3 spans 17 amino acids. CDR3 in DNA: TGTGCCAGCAGCCAGGCCCAGGGGAGCTCCTATAATTCACCCCTCCACTTT. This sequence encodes CASSQAQGSSYNSPLHF.

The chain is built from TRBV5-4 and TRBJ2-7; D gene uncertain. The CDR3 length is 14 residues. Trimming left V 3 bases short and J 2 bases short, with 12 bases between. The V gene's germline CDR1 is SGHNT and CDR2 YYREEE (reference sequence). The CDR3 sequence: CASSSKFPPYEQYF. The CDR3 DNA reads TGTGCCAGCAGCTCTAAGTTTCCCCCCTACGAGCAGTACTTC.